A single sample gave rise to the 20 T cell receptor beta chains below, sequenced in a study of T cells in localized non-small cell lung cancer. TCRdb keeps only in-frame clones here, not all; method: immunoSEQ multiplex PCR. The sample carries 2,000 or so clones, roughly 24% recorded once. Material: normal lung tissue next to the tumor, obtained before any cancer treatment. The receptor set was obtained from an older female donor with stage II lung adenocarcinoma.

The V and J genes are TRBV19 and TRBJ2-2; D ambiguous. Germline CDR1 LNHDA, CDR2 SQIVND (reference sequence). Trimming removed 4 bases from V and 9 bases from J, with 9 bases in between. The CDR3 spans 12 residues. The CDR3, as DNA: TGTGCCAGTAGTACTGGGTATCGGGAGCTGTTTTTT. The encoded protein is CASSTGYRELFF.

This clone turned up a few times. The chain uses TRBV9 and TRBJ1-4; D remains unclear. Germline values: CDR1 SGDLS, CDR2 YYNGEE. Trimming removed 7 bases from V and 0 bases from J, with 7 bases in between. The CDR3 runs 13 residues. The CDR3 DNA reads as TGTGCCAGCGGGCCGGCAACTAATGAAAAACTGTTTTTT. Translated: CASGPATNEKLFF.

The V gene is TRBV11-3, the J gene TRBJ2-2; TRBD1 aligns across 7 bases. Germline values: CDR1 SGHNT, CDR2 YENEEA. CDR3 length equals 15 residues. J lost 4 bases, V lost 8 bases, and 10 bases had no gene match. CDR3: CASGEGAPTTGELFF. DNA for the CDR3: TGTGCCAGCGGAGAGGGGGCGCCTACCACCGGGGAGCTGTTTTTT.

This clone was observed a few times. The chain combines TRBV23-1 with TRBJ2-2; no clear D. TRBV23-1 is identified as an open reading frame with a role that is uncertain. CDR3 size: 13 residues. The V end was cut by 6 bases, the J end by 2 bases, with 7 bases between. The CDR3 DNA reads as TGCGCCAGCAGCTTGGAAAACACCGGGGAGCTGTTTTTT. Encoded protein: CASSLENTGELFF.

This clone was seen more than once but under ten times. The chain combines TRBV28 with TRBJ2-6; D remains unclear. The CDR3 is 16 residues long. V gave up 4 bases and J gave up 1 base, with 11 bases separating them. Germline V CDR1 and CDR2: MDHEN, SYDVKM. CDR3 nucleotide sequence: TGTGCCAGCAGTTCCCCGGGTGGATCTGGGGCCAACGTCCTGACTTTC. Protein product: CASSSPGGSGANVLTF.

This chain connects TRBV28 to TRBJ2-4, with unresolved D. V was shortened by 3 bases and J by 0 bases, with 15 bases between the two germline ends. The CDR3 is made up of 17 amino acids. CDR1 and CDR2 (germline): MDHEN, SYDVKM. As DNA, the CDR3 is TGTGCCAGCAGTTTGGGCTTGGGCAGAATAGCCAAAAACATTCAGTACTTC. This codes for CASSLGLGRIAKNIQYF.

The chain recombines TRBV10-2 with TRBJ2-2; D may correspond to TRBD1 or TRBD2 (5 bases each). Germline CDR1 is WSHSY and CDR2 is SAAADI. The CDR3 spans 16 residues. Trimming removed 7 bases from V and 1 base from J, with 16 bases in between. The CDR3 reads CASTDGDGGNTGELFF. The CDR3 coding sequence is TGCGCCAGCACTGACGGGGACGGCGGGAACACCGGGGAGCTGTTTTTT.

By sample fraction, this clone is medium-sized. This chain links TRBV11-3 with TRBJ2-3; TRBD2 might be the D (5 bases). Germline lookup yields CDR1 SGHNT and CDR2 YENEEA. CDR3 length: 15 residues. V was cut by 5 bases and J by 0 bases, with 12 bases left in between. CDR3 bases: TGTGCCAGCAGCATACTAGGGTCTAGCACAGATACGCAGTATTTT. Protein: CASSILGSSTDTQYF.

By frequency in the sample, this clone is medium-sized. CDR3 protein: CASSSAGGETEAFF. CDR3 nucleotide sequence: TGTGCCAGCAGCTCCGCAGGGGGAGAAACTGAAGCTTTCTTT. The chain combines TRBV6-8 with TRBJ1-1; TRBD1 matches at 7 bases. There are 14 residues in the CDR3. The germline CDR1 and CDR2 sequences are MNHGY and SAAAGT. After removal of 6 bases from V and 5 bases from J, the junction contained 9 bases not matched to a gene.

The chain employs TRBV28 and TRBJ2-5; 8 nucleotides line up with TRBD2. The CDR3 has 20 amino acids. Per germline, CDR1 MDHEN and CDR2 SYDVKM. V was clipped by 2 bases and J by 5 bases; unmatched bases: 22. CDR3 protein: CASSLGNGMAGGGQEETQYF. CDR3 coding DNA: TGTGCCAGCAGTTTAGGAAATGGGATGGCTGGCGGGGGGCAGGAGGAGACCCAGTACTTC.

This clone was recorded a few times. This chain links TRBV12-5 with TRBJ2-5, with 9 bases aligning to TRBD1. CDR3 length equals 14 residues. Germline CDR1 LGHNT, CDR2 FRNRAP. V dropped 6 bases and J dropped 4; count of bases not matched to a gene: 6. The CDR3 protein is CASGSDRGRETQYF. The CDR3 nucleotides read TGTGCTAGTGGATCCGACAGGGGGAGAGAGACCCAGTACTTC.

The gene calls are TRBV6-8 and TRBJ2-2, with D possibly TRBD1 on 6 matching bases. Per germline, CDR1 MNHGY and CDR2 SAAAGT. This CDR3 comprises 14 residues. Trimming took off 6 bases at V and 2 bases at J, with 10 bases between the two ends. The CDR3 spells CASRDSFNTGELFF. Here the CDR3 DNA reads TGTGCCAGCAGGGACAGTTTTAACACCGGGGAGCTGTTTTTT.

This clone was observed a few times. CDR3 sequence (DNA): TGTGCCAGCTCACCAACAGCCGTCGACACTGAAGCTTTCTTT. Amino acids: CASSPTAVDTEAFF. J is TRBJ1-1 and V is TRBV18; D remains ambiguous. The CDR3 spans 14 residues. V was trimmed by 2 bases and J by 3 bases, leaving 10 bases between them. Per germline, CDR1 KGHSH and CDR2 LQKENI.

The chain joins TRBV19 to TRBJ1-5; D is uncertain. Deletions cut 6 bases from V and 7 bases from J, with 10 bases between. There are 12 residues in the CDR3. Germline values: CDR1 LNHDA, CDR2 SQIVND (reference sequence). For the CDR3, the DNA is TGTGCCAGTAGAGACGGGGAGCAGCCCCAGCATTTT. Encoded protein: CASRDGEQPQHF. Full variable domain (rest looked up from reference TRBV19 and TRBJ1-5): DGGITQSPKYLFRKEGQNVTLSCEQNLNHDAMYWYRQDPGQGLRLIYYSQIVNDFQKGDIAEGYSVSREKKESFPLTVTSAQKNPTAFYLCASRDGEQPQHFGDGTRLSIL.

In this sample, this clone turned up a few times. The chain is built from TRBV19 and TRBJ2-7, with D tentatively TRBD1 (6 bases). The CDR3 sequence is 13 residues long. Trimming shortened V by 5 bases and J by 4 bases, and 12 bases separated the two germline ends. The germline gives CDR1 LNHDA, CDR2 SQIVND (reference sequence). CDR3 bases: TGTGCCAGTAGTCCTGGACAGTGGTACGAGCAGTACTTC. Translating it yields CASSPGQWYEQYF.

This clone has a handful of counts. The chain couples TRBV6-8 to TRBJ1-3; no firm D call. The CDR3 has 15 amino acids. Deletions cut 2 bases from V and 4 bases from J, with 12 bases between. CDR1 is MNHGY and CDR2 is SAAAGT in the germline V gene. The CDR3 nucleotides read TGTGCCAGCAGTTACCTTGCGGAGGGAGGAAACACCATATATTTT. Protein: CASSYLAEGGNTIYF.

By share, this clone ranks as large (0.1 to 1%). The chain carries TRBV30 and TRBJ1-3, with a tentative D call TRBD1 (6 bases). CDR3 length equals 15 residues. The V gene's germline CDR1 is GTSNPN and CDR2 SVGIG (reference sequence). The V gene lost 3 bases and the J gene lost 0 bases, with 12 bases spanning the gap. The CDR3 loop reads CAWSDGQSSGNTIYF. In DNA form, the CDR3 reads TGTGCCTGGAGCGACGGACAGAGCTCTGGAAACACCATATATTTT.

This clone was picked up one time. The V gene is TRBV18, the J gene TRBJ2-3; 10 bases align to TRBD2. The CDR3 length is 15 residues. V shed 6 bases, J shed 6 bases, and the junction held 9 bases outside the gene matches. CDR1 and CDR2 (germline): KGHSH, LQKENI. CDR3 residues: CASSPLAGVADTQYF. DNA of the CDR3: TGTGCCAGCTCGCCTCTAGCGGGAGTCGCCGATACGCAGTATTTT.

The rearrangement links TRBV30 to TRBJ1-1; the D gene is possibly TRBD1 (6 bases). The V gene lost 5 bases and the J gene lost 1 base, with 11 bases spanning the gap. Germline V gene lookup returns CDR1 GTSNPN and CDR2 SVGIG (reference sequence). This CDR3 spans 13 amino acids. The chain's CDR3 is CAWRRTANTEAFF. CDR3 coding DNA: TGTGCCTGGCGGCGGACAGCGAACACTGAAGCTTTCTTT.

This clone is categorized as large. J is TRBJ1-4 and V is TRBV11-3, with 8 bases aligning to TRBD1. The CDR3 spans 14 residues. J gave up 8 bases and V 5 bases, and 7 bases lay outside the gene matches. Germline-derived CDR1 and CDR2 are SGHNT and YENEEA. CDR3 DNA: TGTGCCAGCAGCATCGGGACAGGCGGCGAAAAACTGTTTTTT. Protein sequence: CASSIGTGGEKLFF. Looking up the rest from reference TRBV11-3 and TRBJ1-4 gives the full variable domain: EAGVVQSPRYKIIEKKQPVAFWCNPISGHNTLYWYLQNLGQGPELLIRYENEEAVDDSQLPKDRFSAERLKGVDSTLKIQPAELGDSAVYLCASSIGTGGEKLFFGSGTQLSVL.